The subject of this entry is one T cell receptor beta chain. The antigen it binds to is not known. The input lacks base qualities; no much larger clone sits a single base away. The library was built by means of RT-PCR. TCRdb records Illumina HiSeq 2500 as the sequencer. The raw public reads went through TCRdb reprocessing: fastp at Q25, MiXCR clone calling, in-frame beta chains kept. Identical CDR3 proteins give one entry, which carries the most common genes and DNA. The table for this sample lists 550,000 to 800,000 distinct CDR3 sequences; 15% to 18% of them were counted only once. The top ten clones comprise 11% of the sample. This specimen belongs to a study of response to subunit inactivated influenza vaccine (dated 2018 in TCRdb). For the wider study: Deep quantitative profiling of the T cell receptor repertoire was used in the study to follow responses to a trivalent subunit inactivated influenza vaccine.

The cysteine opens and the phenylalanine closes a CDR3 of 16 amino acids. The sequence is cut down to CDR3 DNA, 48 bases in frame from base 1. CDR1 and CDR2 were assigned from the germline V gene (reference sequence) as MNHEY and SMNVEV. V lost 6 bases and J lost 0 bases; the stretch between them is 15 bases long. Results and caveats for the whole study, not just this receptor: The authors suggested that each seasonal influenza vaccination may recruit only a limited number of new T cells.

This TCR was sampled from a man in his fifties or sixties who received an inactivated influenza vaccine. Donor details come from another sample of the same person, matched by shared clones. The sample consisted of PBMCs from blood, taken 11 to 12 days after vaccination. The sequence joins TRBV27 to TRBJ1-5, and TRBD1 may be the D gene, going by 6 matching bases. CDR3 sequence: CASRAGQPYSNQPQHF. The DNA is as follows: TGTGCCAGCAGGGCCGGACAGCCGTATAGCAATCAGCCCCAGCATTTT.